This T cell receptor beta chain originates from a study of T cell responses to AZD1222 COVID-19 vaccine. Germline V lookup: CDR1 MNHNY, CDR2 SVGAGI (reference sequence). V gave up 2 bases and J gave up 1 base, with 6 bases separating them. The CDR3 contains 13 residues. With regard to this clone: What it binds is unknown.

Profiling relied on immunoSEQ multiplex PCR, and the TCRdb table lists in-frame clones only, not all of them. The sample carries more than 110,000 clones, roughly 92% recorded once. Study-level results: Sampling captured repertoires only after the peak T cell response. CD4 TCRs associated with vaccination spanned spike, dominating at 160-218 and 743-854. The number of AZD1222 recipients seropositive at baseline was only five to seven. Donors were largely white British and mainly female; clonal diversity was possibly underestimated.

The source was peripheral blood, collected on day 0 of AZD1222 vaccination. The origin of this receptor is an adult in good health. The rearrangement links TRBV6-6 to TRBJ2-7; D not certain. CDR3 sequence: CASSYEPSYEQYF. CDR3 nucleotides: TGTGCCAGCAGTTACGAACCGTCCTACGAGCAGTACTTC.